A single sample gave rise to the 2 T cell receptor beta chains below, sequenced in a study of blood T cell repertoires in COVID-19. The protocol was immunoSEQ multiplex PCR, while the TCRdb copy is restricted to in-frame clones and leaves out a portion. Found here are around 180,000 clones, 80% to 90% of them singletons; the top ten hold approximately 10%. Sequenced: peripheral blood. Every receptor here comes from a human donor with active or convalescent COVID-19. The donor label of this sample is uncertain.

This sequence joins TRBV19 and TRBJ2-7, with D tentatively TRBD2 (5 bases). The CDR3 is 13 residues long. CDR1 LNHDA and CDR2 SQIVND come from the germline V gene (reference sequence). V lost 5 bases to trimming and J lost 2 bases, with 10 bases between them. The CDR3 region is CASSLGNPYEQYF. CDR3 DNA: TGTGCCAGTAGTCTCGGGAATCCCTACGAGCAGTACTTC.

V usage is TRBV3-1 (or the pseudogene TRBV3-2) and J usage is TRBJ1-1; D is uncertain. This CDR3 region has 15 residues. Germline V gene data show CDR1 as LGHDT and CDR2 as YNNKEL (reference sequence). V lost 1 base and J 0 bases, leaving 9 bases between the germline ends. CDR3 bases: TGTGCCAGCAGCCAAGGGGGAGGGTTGAACACTGAAGCTTTCTTT. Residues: CASSQGGGLNTEAFF.